A selection of T cell receptor beta chains follows, all from one sample in a study of read filtering for tumor transcriptome and immune sequencing. From the reads, TCRdb called clonotypes with MiXCR, one entry per CDR3 protein. The sample comprises about 27,000 distinct CDR3 sequences, around 14% of which are singletons, and 35% to 50% rests with the top ten. The sequenced material came from a population of CD138-negative cells sorted from bone marrow. The receptor source for this set is a donor at least 40 years old with multiple myeloma. Both conserved end residues are part of each CDR3. Each record gives: D gene, J gene, V gene, clone size, CDR3 protein, CDR3 DNA. D genes are given only for firm matches. Clone size appears in some rows only: once, few, many, or a class for an expanded clone.

- TRBJ2-2 TRBV5-1 many CASSAGDANTGELFF TGCGCCAGCAGCGCGGGTGACGCGAACACCGGGGAGCTGTTTTTT
TRBD1 TRBJ1-2 TRBV5-6 many CASSPSTGIYGYTF TGTGCCAGCAGCCCTTCGACAGGGATCTATGGCTACACCTTC
- TRBJ2-5 TRBV23-1 many CASSQGVEGETQYF TGCGCCAGCAGTCAGGGGGTCGAGGGGGAGACCCAGTACTTC
TRBD1 TRBJ1-4 TRBV9 - CASTDRGAMEKLFF TGTGCCAGTACCGACAGGGGCGCAATGGAAAAACTGTTTTTT
- TRBJ1-1 TRBV7-9 many CASSLLLTFF TGTGCCAGCAGCTTACTCCTCACTTTCTTT
- TRBJ2-7 TRBV28 many CASSWSYEQYF TGTGCCAGCAGTTGGTCCTACGAGCAGTACTTC
- TRBJ2-7 TRBV6-2/TRBV6-3 - CASSYSQWLMRYEQYF TGTGCCAGCAGTTACTCCCAGTGGCTCATGCGCTACGAGCAGTACTTC
- TRBJ1-1 TRBV7-8 many CASSFGTGNEAFF TGTGCCAGCAGCTTCGGGACGGGGAACGAAGCTTTCTTT
- TRBJ1-1 TRBV19 many CASSPSGGANTEAFF TGTGCCAGTAGTCCCTCCGGGGGGGCCAACACTGAAGCTTTCTTT
- TRBJ2-5 TRBV15 many CATSGGPSETQYF TGTGCCACCAGCGGTGGGCCTTCAGAGACCCAGTACTTC
- TRBJ1-6 TRBV10-3 many CAISPGLDNSPLHF TGTGCCATCAGTCCGGGACTCGATAATTCACCCCTCCACTTT
- TRBJ1-5 TRBV2 many CASSDGQGSQPQHF TGTGCCAGCAGTGATGGGCAGGGCAGTCAGCCCCAGCATTTT
TRBD1 TRBJ2-7 TRBV19 many CASRETGDLSYEQYF TGTGCCAGTAGGGAGACAGGGGACCTCTCCTACGAGCAGTACTTC
- TRBJ2-2 TRBV27 many CASRPDYGELFF TGTGCCAGCAGACCAGACTACGGGGAGCTGTTTTTT
TRBD1 TRBJ2-1 TRBV7-2 many CASSITGTGSYNEQFF TGTGCCAGCAGCATAACCGGGACAGGATCCTACAATGAGCAGTTCTTC
- TRBJ2-1 TRBV11-2 many CASSLDQLVEQFF TGTGCCAGCAGCTTAGATCAACTAGTTGAGCAGTTCTTC
TRBD1 TRBJ1-1 TRBV7-9 many CASSFGSPGQREAFF TGTGCCAGCAGCTTTGGATCGCCGGGACAGAGAGAAGCTTTCTTT
TRBD1 TRBJ2-7 TRBV5-1 many CASSSGTGVSEQYF TGCGCCAGCAGCTCCGGGACAGGGGTCAGCGAGCAGTACTTC
- TRBJ2-7 TRBV4-1 few CASSQALTSSYEQYF TGCGCCAGCAGCCAAGCCTTGACGAGCTCCTACGAGCAGTACTTC
- TRBJ2-1 TRBV12-3/TRBV12-4 many CASSPNRWNEQFF TGTGCCAGCAGTCCGAACAGGTGGAATGAGCAGTTCTTC
- TRBJ2-1 TRBV27 many CASSLEPPRTLQFF TGTGCCAGCAGTTTGGAGCCACCGAGGACCTTGCAGTTCTTC
- TRBJ1-5 TRBV3-1 many CASSQDQGDNQPQHF TGTGCCAGCAGCCAAGATCAAGGGGACAATCAGCCCCAGCATTTT
TRBD2 TRBJ2-1 TRBV30 many CAWRGLAGGRDEQFF TGTGCCTGGAGGGGACTAGCGGGAGGCAGGGATGAGCAGTTCTTC
- TRBJ1-1 TRBV10-3 - CAIRTRERNTEAFF TGTGCCATCAGGACGCGAGAAAGGAACACTGAAGCTTTCTTT
- TRBJ2-5 TRBV20-1 once CSARVVASRGTQYF TGCAGTGCTAGAGTAGTGGCTAGTCGGGGGACCCAGTACTTC
TRBD1 TRBJ1-1 TRBV12-3/TRBV12-4 - CASSPYPGTENTEALF TGTGCCAGCAGTCCCTACCCCGGGACAGAGAACACTGAGGCTCTCTTT
- TRBJ1-5 TRBV12-3/TRBV12-4 many CASSFPGSSNQPQHF TGTGCCAGCAGTTTCCCCGGCAGTAGCAATCAGCCCCAGCATTTT
- TRBJ2-1 TRBV7-9 many CASSSQDSYNEQFF TGTGCCAGCAGCTCCCAGGACAGTTACAATGAGCAGTTCTTC
TRBD2 TRBJ2-1 TRBV11-3 many CASSSTSGIGNEQFF TGTGCCAGCAGCTCGACTAGCGGGATAGGCAATGAGCAGTTCTTC
- TRBJ1-1 TRBV30 many CAWSVPWSGNTEAFF TGTGCCTGGAGTGTACCTTGGAGCGGGAACACTGAAGCTTTCTTT
TRBD1 TRBJ2-2 TRBV5-6 many CASSWGARGQDTGELFF TGTGCCAGCAGTTGGGGGGCCAGGGGGCAGGACACCGGGGAGCTGTTTTTT
TRBD1 TRBJ2-6 TRBV19 many CASSLTGGAGANVLTF TGTGCCAGTAGTTTAACAGGGGGCGCTGGGGCCAACGTCCTGACTTTC
- TRBJ2-2 TRBV7-2 many CASRAAWADTGELFF TGTGCCAGCCGCGCCGCTTGGGCGGACACCGGGGAGCTGTTTTTT
- TRBJ2-1 TRBV27 many CASSSGGGSSYNEQFF TGTGCCAGCAGCTCAGGGGGCGGGAGCTCCTACAATGAGCAGTTCTTC
TRBD2 TRBJ2-5 TRBV3-1 few CASGASGGLYQETQYF TGTGCCAGCGGCGCTAGCGGGGGACTCTACCAAGAGACCCAGTACTTC
- TRBJ2-6 TRBV11-3 many CASSLTVNSGANVLTF TGTGCCAGCAGCTTAACAGTGAACTCTGGGGCCAACGTCCTGACTTTC
TRBD2 TRBJ2-5 TRBV20-1 - CSAPYPSTSRVQETQYF TGCAGTGCCCCTTACCCTTCGACTAGCAGGGTACAAGAGACCCAGTACTTC
TRBD1 TRBJ1-2 TRBV27 many CASSFSQDRENYGYTF TGTGCCAGCAGTTTCTCCCAGGACAGGGAGAACTATGGCTACACCTTC
- TRBJ2-2 TRBV7-6 many CASSLYWGNTGELFF TGTGCCAGCAGCTTATACTGGGGCAACACCGGGGAGCTGTTTTTT
- TRBJ2-6 TRBV7-6 many CARSLAVRHSGANVLTF TGTGCGAGAAGCTTAGCCGTGCGCCATTCTGGGGCCAACGTCCTGACTTTC
- TRBJ1-1 TRBV2 - CASSDRAGVGTEAIF TGTGCCAGCAGTGATCGGGCAGGGGTCGGCACTGAAGCTATCTTT
- TRBJ1-1 TRBV6-1 many CASGRLTEAFF TGTGCCAGCGGAAGGCTCACTGAAGCTTTCTTT
TRBD2 TRBJ2-3 TRBV13 many CASSLRTSGSGNTQYF TGTGCCAGCAGCTTGCGGACTAGCGGGAGTGGAAATACGCAGTATTTT
- TRBJ1-1 TRBV21-1 many CASSKMRPRTTEAFF TGTGCCAGCAGCAAAATGCGGCCGAGAACAACTGAAGCTTTCTTT
- TRBJ2-7 TRBV11-2 medium-sized CASSLSSLGEQYF TGTGCCAGCAGCTTAAGTTCACTGGGCGAGCAGTACTTC
- TRBJ2-3 TRBV5-6 many CASSPLDGGRTDTQYF TGTGCCAGCAGCCCGTTGGACGGGGGACGCACAGATACGCAGTATTTT
- TRBJ2-1 TRBV18 many CASSYSYNEQFF TGTGCCAGCTCTTATTCCTACAATGAGCAGTTCTTC
TRBD2 TRBJ2-1 TRBV5-1 many CASSPSGNSYNEQFF TGCGCCAGCAGCCCTAGCGGGAACTCCTACAATGAGCAGTTCTTC
- TRBJ2-2 TRBV3-1 many CASSQDGTGELFF TGTGCCAGCAGCCAAGACGGTACCGGGGAGCTGTTTTTT
- TRBJ1-5 TRBV2 many CASSPTDQPQHF TGTGCCAGCAGCCCGACAGATCAGCCCCAGCATTTT
- TRBJ1-5 TRBV23-1 many CASSPLTHRVSQPQHF TGCGCCAGCAGCCCCTTGACCCACAGGGTCAGTCAGCCCCAGCATTTT
- TRBJ2-1 TRBV18 many CASSPSGDEQFF TGTGCCAGCTCACCATCAGGGGATGAGCAGTTCTTC
- TRBJ1-1 TRBV6-5 many CASSYGGQNTEAFF TGTGCCAGCAGTTACGGGGGACAGAACACTGAAGCTTTCTTT
- TRBJ2-1 TRBV27 many CASSRRQHSLNEQFF TGTGCCAGCAGTAGGCGACAGCATTCCCTCAATGAGCAGTTCTTC
- TRBJ2-2 TRBV6-6 - CASHPGGRNTGELFF TGTGCCAGCCATCCGGGCGGCCGGAACACCGGGGAGCTGTTTTTT
- TRBJ1-2 TRBV7-2 - CASSAANPYGYTF TGTGCCAGCAGCGCCGCGAACCCTTATGGCTACACCTTC
TRBD2 TRBJ2-7 TRBV7-9 many CASTGGLAGYYEQYF TGTGCCAGCACCGGTGGACTAGCGGGCTACTACGAGCAGTACTTC
TRBD1 TRBJ1-1 TRBV20-1 many CSADRGNTEAFF TGCAGTGCTGACAGGGGGAACACTGAAGCTTTCTTT
- TRBJ1-1 TRBV3-1 many CASSQARLTEAFF TGTGCCAGCAGCCAAGCGCGGCTGACTGAAGCTTTCTTT
TRBD2 TRBJ2-1 TRBV29-1 many CSVPGLATYNEQFF TGCAGCGTTCCGGGACTAGCGACCTACAATGAGCAGTTCTTC